The 4 T cell receptor beta chains reported below all come from one sample, sequenced in a study of cytomegalovirus exposure and HLA in healthy donors. The PCR employed 60 Vbeta primers together with 13 Jbeta primers. TCRdb's copy holds only in-frame clones and misses some; the assay was immunoSEQ multiplex PCR. The table lists around 170,000 clones, around 83% of them singletons. Material: PBMCs. The receptors shown here come from a woman aged 18 to 35 in good health and CMV-seronegative.

V gene TRBV7-8 combines with J gene TRBJ2-1; 8 nucleotides match TRBD1. CDR1 and CDR2 from the germline V gene are SGHVS and FQNEAQ. The CDR3 has 15 residues. V shed 5 bases and J 2 bases; nucleotides not matched to a gene: 5. Written as DNA, the CDR3 is TGTGCCAGCAGCCAGGGGGCAGCAACCTACAATGAGCAGTTCTTC. This sequence encodes CASSQGAATYNEQFF.

J is TRBJ1-5 and V is TRBV15; D remains unclear. In germline, CDR1 is LNHNV, CDR2 YYDKDF (reference sequence). This CDR3 region has 12 residues. Trimming removed 8 bases at V and 6 bases at J, with 11 bases between. The CDR3 DNA is TGTGCCACCGGATCACAGAGTCAGCCCCAGCATTTT. It translates to CATGSQSQPQHF.

The chain uses TRBV6-6 and TRBJ1-5; 7 bases align to TRBD1. With V trimmed by 3 bases and J by 3 bases, 5 bases remained unmatched. Germline CDR1 reads MNHNY; CDR2 reads SVGAGI (reference sequence). The CDR3 runs 15 residues. In DNA, the CDR3 is TGTGCCAGCAGTTATGGGACAGTGAACAATCAGCCCCAGCATTTT. Protein sequence: CASSYGTVNNQPQHF.

This clone was counted only a few times. This sequence joins TRBV10-2 and TRBJ2-7, with D unresolved. The CDR3 is 10 residues long. Germline CDR1 is WSHSY and CDR2 is SAAADI. The ends were cut back, 8 bases at V and 4 bases at J, with 6 bases in the middle. The CDR3 is CASGEYEQYF. CDR3 sequence (DNA): TGCGCCAGCGGAGAGTACGAGCAGTACTTC.